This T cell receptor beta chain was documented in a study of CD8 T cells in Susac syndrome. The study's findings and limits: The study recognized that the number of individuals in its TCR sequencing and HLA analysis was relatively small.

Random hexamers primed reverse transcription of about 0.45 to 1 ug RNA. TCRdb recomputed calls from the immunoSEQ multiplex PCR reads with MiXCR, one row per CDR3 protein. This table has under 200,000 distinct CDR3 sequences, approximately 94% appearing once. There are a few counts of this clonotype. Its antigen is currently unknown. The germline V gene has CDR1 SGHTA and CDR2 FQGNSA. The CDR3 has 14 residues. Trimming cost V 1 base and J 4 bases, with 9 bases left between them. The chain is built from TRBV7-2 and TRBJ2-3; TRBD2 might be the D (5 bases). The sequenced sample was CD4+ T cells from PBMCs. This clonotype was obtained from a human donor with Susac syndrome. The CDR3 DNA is TGTGCCAGCAGCTTAGGCGGGTCGGCAGATACGCAGTATTTT. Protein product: CASSLGGSADTQYF.